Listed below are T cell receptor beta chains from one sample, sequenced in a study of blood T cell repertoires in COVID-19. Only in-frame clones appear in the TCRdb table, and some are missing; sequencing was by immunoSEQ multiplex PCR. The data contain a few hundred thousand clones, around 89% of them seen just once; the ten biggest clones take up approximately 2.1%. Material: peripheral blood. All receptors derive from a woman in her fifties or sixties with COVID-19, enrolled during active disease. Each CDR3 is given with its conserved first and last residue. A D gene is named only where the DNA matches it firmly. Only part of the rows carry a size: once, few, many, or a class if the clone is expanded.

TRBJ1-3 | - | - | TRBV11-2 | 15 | CASSSINRARNTIYF | TGTGCCAGCAGCTCCATAAACAGGGCCCGAAACACCATATATTTT
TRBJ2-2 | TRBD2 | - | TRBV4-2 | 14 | CASSQDRGVGELFF | TGTGCCAGCAGCCAAGACCGGGGGGTCGGGGAGCTGTTTTTT
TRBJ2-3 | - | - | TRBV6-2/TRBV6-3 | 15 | CASSYYGESTDTQYF | TGTGCCAGCAGTTACTACGGGGAGAGCACAGATACGCAGTATTTT
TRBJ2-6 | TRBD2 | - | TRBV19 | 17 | CARRLAGDRSGANVLTF | TGTGCCAGAAGACTAGCGGGGGACCGCTCTGGGGCCAACGTCCTGACTTTC
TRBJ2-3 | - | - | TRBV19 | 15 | CASSLTRVLTDTQYF | TGTGCCAGTAGCTTGACTAGGGTTCTTACAGATACGCAGTATTTT
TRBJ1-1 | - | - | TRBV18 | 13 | CASSELVNTEAFF | TGTGCCAGCTCAGAGTTAGTGAACACTGAAGCTTTCTTT
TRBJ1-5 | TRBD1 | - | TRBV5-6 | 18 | CASSLSPTRGGYNQPQHF | TGTGCCAGCAGCTTGAGTCCCACGAGAGGGGGCTACAATCAGCCCCAGCATTTT
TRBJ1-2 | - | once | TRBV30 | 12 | CAGNPRGYGYTF | TGTGCCGGGAATCCTAGGGGCTATGGCTACACCTTC
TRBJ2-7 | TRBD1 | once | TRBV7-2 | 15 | CASSSRQGFSYEQYF | TGTGCCAGCAGCTCCAGACAGGGGTTTTCCTACGAGCAGTACTTC
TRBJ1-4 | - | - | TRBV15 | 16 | CATSRGRGGTWEKLFF | TGTGCCACCAGCAGAGGTCGGGGCGGGACCTGGGAAAAACTGTTTTTT
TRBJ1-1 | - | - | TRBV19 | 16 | CASSGGLYSMNTEAFF | TGTGCCAGTAGTGGGGGACTCTATTCCATGAACACTGAAGCTTTCTTT
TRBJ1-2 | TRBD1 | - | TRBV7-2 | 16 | CASNHPTGGLNYGYTF | TGTGCCAGCAACCACCCGACAGGGGGCCTTAACTATGGCTACACCTTC
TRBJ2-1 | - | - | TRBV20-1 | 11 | CSASRDNEQFF | TGCAGTGCTAGTCGGGACAATGAGCAGTTCTTC
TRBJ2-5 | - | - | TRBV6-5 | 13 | CASSSWQKETQYF | TGTGCCAGCAGTTCTTGGCAGAAAGAGACCCAGTACTTC
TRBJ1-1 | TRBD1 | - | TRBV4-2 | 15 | CASSQDDRGNTEAFF | TGTGCCAGCAGCCAAGATGACAGGGGGAACACTGAAGCTTTCTTT
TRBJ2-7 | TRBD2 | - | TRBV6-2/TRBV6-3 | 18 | CASSYAATSRSWQHEQYF | TGTGCCAGCAGTTATGCAGCGACTAGCAGATCCTGGCAGCACGAGCAGTACTTC
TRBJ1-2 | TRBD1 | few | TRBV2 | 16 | CASRGTGAPFGYGYTF | TGTGCCAGCAGGGGGACAGGGGCCCCCTTTGGGTATGGCTACACCTTC
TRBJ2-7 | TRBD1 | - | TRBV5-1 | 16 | CASSLAGTGIIYEQYF | TGCGCCAGCAGCTTGGCGGGGACAGGGATTATCTACGAGCAGTACTTC
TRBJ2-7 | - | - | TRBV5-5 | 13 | CASSLNSGYEQYF | TGTGCCAGCAGCTTGAATTCCGGGTACGAGCAGTACTTC
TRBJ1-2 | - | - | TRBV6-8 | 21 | CASNPFHLNPVVYRGNYGYTF | TGTGCCAGCAACCCATTCCACTTAAATCCGGTAGTATACCGGGGAAACTATGGCTACACCTTC
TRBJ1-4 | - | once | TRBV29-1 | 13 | CSVMTATNEKLFF | TGCAGCGTAATGACAGCAACTAATGAAAAACTGTTTTTT
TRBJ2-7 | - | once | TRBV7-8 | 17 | CASSIPGRGNFRYEQYF | TGTGCCAGCAGCATCCCGGGGCGGGGAAACTTTCGGTACGAGCAGTACTTC
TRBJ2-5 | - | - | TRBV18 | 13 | CASSRSPQETQYF | TGTGCCAGCTCACGGAGCCCCCAAGAGACCCAGTACTTC
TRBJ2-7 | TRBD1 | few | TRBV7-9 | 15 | CASTLHDRDVREQYF | TGTGCCAGCACCCTTCATGACAGGGATGTACGCGAGCAGTACTTC
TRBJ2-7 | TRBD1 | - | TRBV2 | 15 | CASSEDGQGTYEQYF | TGTGCCAGCAGTGAAGACGGACAGGGTACCTACGAGCAGTACTTC
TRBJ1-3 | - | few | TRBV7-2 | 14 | CASSPGYSGNTIYF | TGTGCCAGCAGCCCAGGGTACTCTGGAAACACCATATATTTT
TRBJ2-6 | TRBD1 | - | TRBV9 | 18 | CASSARQGAPAGANVLTF | TGTGCCAGCAGTGCTAGACAGGGGGCGCCGGCTGGGGCCAACGTCCTGACTTTC
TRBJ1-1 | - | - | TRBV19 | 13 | CASSLNRNTEAFF | TGTGCCAGTAGTCTAAATAGGAACACTGAAGCTTTCTTT
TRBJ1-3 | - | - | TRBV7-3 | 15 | CASSLVAQGGNTIYF | TGTGCCAGCAGCTTGGTGGCTCAGGGGGGAAACACCATATATTTT
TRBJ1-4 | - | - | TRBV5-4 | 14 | CASSLRQDNEKLFF | TGTGCCAGCAGCTTGAGACAGGATAATGAAAAACTGTTTTTT
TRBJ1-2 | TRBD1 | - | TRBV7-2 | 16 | CASSLRDRQGTDGYTF | TGTGCCAGCAGCTTAAGGGACCGACAGGGGACGGATGGCTACACCTTC
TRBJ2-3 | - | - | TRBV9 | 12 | CASSVATDTQYF | TGTGCCAGCAGCGTAGCGACAGATACGCAGTATTTT
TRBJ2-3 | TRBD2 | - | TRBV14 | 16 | CASSQEVSGGTDTQYF | TGTGCCAGCAGCCAAGAAGTAAGCGGGGGGACAGATACGCAGTATTTT
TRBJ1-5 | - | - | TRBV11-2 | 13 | CASSSLSNQPQHF | TGTGCCAGCAGCTCCCTTTCTAATCAGCCCCAGCATTTT
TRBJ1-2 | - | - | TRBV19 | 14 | CASSIAGRGYGYTF | TGTGCCAGTAGTATAGCTGGCAGGGGATATGGCTACACCTTC
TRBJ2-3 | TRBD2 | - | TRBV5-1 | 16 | CASSQGLAGGADTQYF | TGCGCCAGCAGCCAGGGACTAGCGGGGGGCGCCGATACGCAGTATTTT
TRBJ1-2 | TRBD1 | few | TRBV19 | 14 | CASSTPDRGHGYTF | TGTGCCAGTAGTACCCCGGACAGGGGGCATGGCTACACCTTC
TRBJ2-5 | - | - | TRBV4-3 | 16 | CASSQDRAGIEDTQYF | TGCGCCAGCAGCCAAGATAGGGCAGGGATAGAAGACACCCAGTACTTC
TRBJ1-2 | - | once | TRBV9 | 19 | CASSVNPEGGLTNNYGYTF | TGTGCCAGCAGCGTAAACCCAGAAGGAGGGCTTACTAATAACTATGGCTACACCTTC
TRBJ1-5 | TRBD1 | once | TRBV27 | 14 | CASSIGTGGWPQHF | TGTGCCAGCAGTATCGGGACAGGGGGTTGGCCCCAGCATTTT
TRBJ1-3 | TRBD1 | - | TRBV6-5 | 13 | CAAGQISGNTIYF | TGTGCCGCGGGACAGATCTCTGGAAACACCATATATTTT